This is a list of T cell receptor beta chains from one sample in a study of cytomegalovirus exposure and HLA in healthy donors. Profiling relied on immunoSEQ multiplex PCR, and the TCRdb table lists in-frame clones only, not all of them. The sample consists of approximately 190,000 clones, approximately 70% of them appearing once. The sequenced material came from PBMCs. The source of these receptors is a woman between 25 and 40 years old in good health and CMV-seronegative. Both conserved end residues are part of each CDR3. The D gene is left open where the match is weak. Only part of the rows carry a size: once, few, many, or a class if the clone is expanded.

J gene: TRBJ1-5; D gene: TRBD1; V gene: TRBV6-5; clone size: NA; CDR3 DNA: TGTGCCAGCAGGACAGGGGAGGATCAGCCCCAGCATTTT; CDR3 protein: CASRTGEDQPQHF
J gene: TRBJ1-1; D gene: NA; V gene: TRBV5-5; clone size: NA; CDR3 DNA: TGTGCCAGCAGCTTGGGTGCAGTCAACACTGAAGCTTTCTTT; CDR3 protein: CASSLGAVNTEAFF
J gene: TRBJ2-1; D gene: NA; V gene: TRBV6-5; clone size: NA; CDR3 DNA: TGTGCCAGCAGTTACTTTAGGGCTAGCCCCCACAATGAGCAGTTCTTC; CDR3 protein: CASSYFRASPHNEQFF
J gene: TRBJ1-5; D gene: NA; V gene: TRBV5-8; clone size: NA; CDR3 DNA: TGTGCCAGCAGCTCCCAACTTCAGGCCCAGCATTTT; CDR3 protein: CASSSQLQAQHF
J gene: TRBJ2-1; D gene: TRBD1; V gene: TRBV6-5; clone size: once; CDR3 DNA: TGTGCCAGCAGTAAGGACAGGGCCCCGGGGAATGAGCAGTTCTTC; CDR3 protein: CASSKDRAPGNEQFF
J gene: TRBJ2-7; D gene: NA; V gene: TRBV5-1; clone size: NA; CDR3 DNA: TGCGCCAGCAGTGGGGCAGGTTCCTACGAGCAGTACTTC; CDR3 protein: CASSGAGSYEQYF
J gene: TRBJ2-5; D gene: TRBD2; V gene: TRBV13; clone size: NA; CDR3 DNA: TGTGCCAGCAGCCTACTAGCGGGAGAAGAGACCCAGTACTTC; CDR3 protein: CASSLLAGEETQYF
J gene: TRBJ2-5; D gene: NA; V gene: TRBV29-1; clone size: NA; CDR3 DNA: TGCAGTGGCCGAGGACTTAACACACAAGAGACCCAGTACTTC; CDR3 protein: CSGRGLNTQETQYF
J gene: TRBJ1-3; D gene: NA; V gene: TRBV2; clone size: NA; CDR3 DNA: TGTGCCAGCAGTGAAGCAGGGGTCTCTGGAAACACCATATATTTT; CDR3 protein: CASSEAGVSGNTIYF
J gene: TRBJ2-7; D gene: NA; V gene: TRBV4-2; clone size: many; CDR3 DNA: TGTGCCAGCAGCCAAGCACGGGGTGGGCGGGAACACGAGCAGTACTTC; CDR3 protein: CASSQARGGREHEQYF
J gene: TRBJ2-5; D gene: TRBD2; V gene: TRBV4-1; clone size: NA; CDR3 DNA: TGCGCCAGCAGTCTAGCGGGCCCTCAAGAGACCCAGTACTTC; CDR3 protein: CASSLAGPQETQYF
J gene: TRBJ1-1; D gene: NA; V gene: TRBV29-1; clone size: NA; CDR3 DNA: TGCAGCGTTGAGTTCGTAGCCGCTGAAGCTTTCTTT; CDR3 protein: CSVEFVAAEAFF
J gene: TRBJ2-2; D gene: TRBD1; V gene: TRBV7-3; clone size: once; CDR3 DNA: TGTGCCAGCAGCTCGACAGGGGCGGACACCGGGGAGCTGTTTTTT; CDR3 protein: CASSSTGADTGELFF
J gene: TRBJ2-1; D gene: NA; V gene: TRBV19; clone size: NA; CDR3 DNA: TGTGCCAGTAGTATGGCTGGGGGCAATTCCTACAATGAGCAGTTCTTC; CDR3 protein: CASSMAGGNSYNEQFF
J gene: TRBJ1-2; D gene: TRBD1; V gene: TRBV30; clone size: NA; CDR3 DNA: TGTGCCTGGATAACGGACAGGGCGTATGGCTACACCTTC; CDR3 protein: CAWITDRAYGYTF
J gene: TRBJ1-1; D gene: NA; V gene: TRBV7-6; clone size: NA; CDR3 DNA: TGTGCCAGCAGCTATGTCGAAGGCGCGGGTGGAGCTTTCTTT; CDR3 protein: CASSYVEGAGGAFF
J gene: TRBJ2-2; D gene: NA; V gene: TRBV4-3; clone size: NA; CDR3 DNA: TGCGCCAGCAGCCAGAATATGGGACAGAACACCGGGGAGCTGTTTTTT; CDR3 protein: CASSQNMGQNTGELFF
J gene: TRBJ2-3; D gene: NA; V gene: TRBV7-2; clone size: few; CDR3 DNA: TGTGCCAGCAGCTTAAGCAGGGCCGCCGATACGCAGTATTTT; CDR3 protein: CASSLSRAADTQYF
J gene: TRBJ2-7; D gene: TRBD1; V gene: TRBV6-1; clone size: NA; CDR3 DNA: TGTGCCAGCAGTGAGGGACAGGGTGGTCCGGCTACTGGCGAGCAGTACTTC; CDR3 protein: CASSEGQGGPATGEQYF
J gene: TRBJ2-7; D gene: TRBD2; V gene: TRBV14; clone size: NA; CDR3 DNA: TGTGCCAGCAGCCCAGCGGGACTAGCATCCTACGAGCAGTACTTC; CDR3 protein: CASSPAGLASYEQYF
J gene: TRBJ1-1; D gene: NA; V gene: TRBV30; clone size: NA; CDR3 DNA: TGTGCCTGGAGTGTACTTGTTGGCGGAGCTTTCTTT; CDR3 protein: CAWSVLVGGAFF
J gene: TRBJ1-6; D gene: TRBD1; V gene: TRBV30; clone size: NA; CDR3 DNA: TGTGCCTGGAGCACAGGGGGCCTAGGGGTATCCTATAATTCACCCCTCCACTTT; CDR3 protein: CAWSTGGLGVSYNSPLHF
J gene: TRBJ1-5; D gene: NA; V gene: TRBV18; clone size: NA; CDR3 DNA: TGTGCCAGCTCACCATCAGGGTCAAATGGGCCCCAGCATTTT; CDR3 protein: CASSPSGSNGPQHF
J gene: TRBJ2-5; D gene: TRBD2; V gene: TRBV7-3; clone size: NA; CDR3 DNA: TGTGCCAGCAGCTTGGGAGGGACCTACCCGAAAGAGACCCAGTACTTC; CDR3 protein: CASSLGGTYPKETQYF
J gene: TRBJ2-7; D gene: TRBD2; V gene: TRBV2; clone size: NA; CDR3 DNA: TGTGCCAGCATCGGGACTAGCGGGGGGGCCTACGAGCAGTACTTC; CDR3 protein: CASIGTSGGAYEQYF
J gene: TRBJ2-3; D gene: TRBD1; V gene: TRBV29-1; clone size: NA; CDR3 DNA: TGCAGCGTTGTTCCATTACTAGGGGGCGCAGATACGCAGTATTTT; CDR3 protein: CSVVPLLGGADTQYF
J gene: TRBJ2-7; D gene: NA; V gene: TRBV10-2; clone size: NA; CDR3 DNA: TGCGCCAGCAGTAACACGGGACACGTTTACGAGCAGTACTTC; CDR3 protein: CASSNTGHVYEQYF
J gene: TRBJ2-7; D gene: NA; V gene: TRBV10-1; clone size: NA; CDR3 DNA: TGCGCCAGCAGTGAATCAGGGTCCTACGAGCAGTACTTC; CDR3 protein: CASSESGSYEQYF
J gene: TRBJ2-1; D gene: TRBD2; V gene: TRBV6-1; clone size: NA; CDR3 DNA: TGTGCCAGCATTCCTAGCGGCCCCTACAATGAGCAGTTCTTC; CDR3 protein: CASIPSGPYNEQFF
J gene: TRBJ2-1; D gene: NA; V gene: TRBV2; clone size: once; CDR3 DNA: TGTGCCAGCAGTAATCTAAACAGCAACAATGAGCAGTTCTTC; CDR3 protein: CASSNLNSNNEQFF
J gene: TRBJ1-1; D gene: TRBD1; V gene: TRBV19; clone size: NA; CDR3 DNA: TGTGCCAGTACTTGGGACAGGGTGAACACTGAAGCTTTCTTT; CDR3 protein: CASTWDRVNTEAFF
J gene: TRBJ2-7; D gene: NA; V gene: TRBV5-1; clone size: NA; CDR3 DNA: TGCGCCAGCAGCTTGGGACAGGAGTCCTACGAGCAGTACTTC; CDR3 protein: CASSLGQESYEQYF
J gene: TRBJ1-1; D gene: NA; V gene: TRBV7-9; clone size: NA; CDR3 DNA: TGTGCCAGCAGCATACCAGGGTGGAGGGGCTTGAACACTGAAGCTTTCTTT; CDR3 protein: CASSIPGWRGLNTEAFF
J gene: TRBJ1-1; D gene: NA; V gene: TRBV27; clone size: NA; CDR3 DNA: TGTGCCAGCAGTTTATCGGCAGGCTCGAACACTGAAGCTTTCTTT; CDR3 protein: CASSLSAGSNTEAFF
J gene: TRBJ2-7; D gene: TRBD1; V gene: TRBV4-1; clone size: NA; CDR3 DNA: TGCGCCAGCAGCCAAATGGGGCAGGGGGCCCTGGAGCAGTACTTC; CDR3 protein: CASSQMGQGALEQYF
J gene: TRBJ1-4; D gene: NA; V gene: TRBV19; clone size: NA; CDR3 DNA: TGTGCCAGTAGTATGGGGCCAGTTAATGAAAAACTGTTTTTT; CDR3 protein: CASSMGPVNEKLFF
J gene: TRBJ2-7; D gene: TRBD2; V gene: TRBV2; clone size: NA; CDR3 DNA: TGTGCCAGCAGGATGACTAGCGGGAGTTTCTACGAGCAGTACTTC; CDR3 protein: CASRMTSGSFYEQYF
J gene: TRBJ1-2; D gene: TRBD1; V gene: TRBV2; clone size: few; CDR3 DNA: TGTGCCAGCAGCCGAGGACAGGGAGGCTATGGCTACACCTTC; CDR3 protein: CASSRGQGGYGYTF
J gene: TRBJ2-1; D gene: TRBD2; V gene: TRBV18; clone size: NA; CDR3 DNA: TGTGCCAGCTCACCAATTAGCGGGAGGGCCAGTGGCGATGAGCAGTTCTTC; CDR3 protein: CASSPISGRASGDEQFF
J gene: TRBJ1-2; D gene: TRBD1; V gene: TRBV7-2; clone size: NA; CDR3 DNA: TGTGCCAGCAGCCCAAGGACAGGGGGCGCGGAAGGCTACACCTTC; CDR3 protein: CASSPRTGGAEGYTF
J gene: TRBJ2-1; D gene: TRBD1; V gene: TRBV5-1; clone size: NA; CDR3 DNA: TGCGCCAGCAGCTTCCAACAGGGGGTAAATGAGCAGTTCTTC; CDR3 protein: CASSFQQGVNEQFF
J gene: TRBJ2-7; D gene: TRBD1; V gene: TRBV19; clone size: NA; CDR3 DNA: TGTGCCACCGGGACAGGGGACTACGAGCAGTACTTC; CDR3 protein: CATGTGDYEQYF
J gene: TRBJ2-7; D gene: NA; V gene: TRBV27; clone size: NA; CDR3 DNA: TGTGCCAGCAGTATCACAGCCACCTACGAGCAGTACTTC; CDR3 protein: CASSITATYEQYF
J gene: TRBJ2-3; D gene: TRBD2; V gene: TRBV11-2; clone size: few; CDR3 DNA: TGTGCCAGCAGCGCCCGACTAGCGGGGGGAGGGACAGATACGCAGTATTTT; CDR3 protein: CASSARLAGGGTDTQYF
J gene: TRBJ2-3; D gene: TRBD1; V gene: TRBV27; clone size: NA; CDR3 DNA: TGTGCCAGCAGTCCGTGGACAGGGGGCACAGATACGCAGTATTTT; CDR3 protein: CASSPWTGGTDTQYF
J gene: TRBJ2-5; D gene: TRBD2; V gene: TRBV19; clone size: NA; CDR3 DNA: TGTGCCAGTAGTTTGACTAGCTCTTCTATAGAGACCCAGTACTTC; CDR3 protein: CASSLTSSSIETQYF
J gene: TRBJ2-1; D gene: TRBD2; V gene: TRBV27; clone size: NA; CDR3 DNA: TGTGCCAGCAGTTCGACTAGCGGGATCTCCTACAATGAGCAGTTCTTC; CDR3 protein: CASSSTSGISYNEQFF